A single sample is the source of the 18 T cell receptor beta chains below, sequenced in a study of T cells in Graves' hyperthyroidism and ophthalmopathy. It was RNA transcripts that yielded the amplified TCR beta CDR3 regions. The study used the HTBI primer set for a first-round RT-PCR of the TCR CDR3. TCRdb reprocessed the multiplex PCR reads with MiXCR, giving one entry per CDR3 protein. Of some 440,000 distinct CDR3 sequences in the sample, roughly 14% were seen once. Sequencing input: blood. These receptors all stem from a young woman with Graves' hyperthyroidism.

This clonotype was observed at least ten times. The chain uses TRBV6-1 and TRBJ2-5, with 12 bases that match TRBD2. This CDR3 comprises 15 residues. CDR1 is MNHNS and CDR2 is SASEGT in the germline V gene. V gave up 8 bases and J gave up 3 bases; unmatched junction bases: 7. The CDR3 protein is CASDSRLAGEETQYF. CDR3 sequence (DNA): TGTGCCAGCGACTCCCGACTAGCGGGAGAAGAGACCCAGTACTTC.

This clonotype has ten or more counts. The chain couples TRBV5-1 to TRBJ1-3; D unresolved. Germline loops: CDR1 SGHRS, CDR2 YFSETQ. The CDR3 loop spans 14 amino acids. V shed 0 bases and J shed 8 bases, with 12 bases lying between them. Here the CDR3 reads CASSLATSRDTIYF. CDR3 bases: TGCGCCAGCAGCTTGGCGACATCTCGGGACACCATATATTTT.

At least ten counts were recorded for this clonotype. The chain combines TRBV7-9 with TRBJ1-6, with TRBD1 matching 9 bases. The CDR3 totals 15 residues. Trimming took 5 bases from V and 9 from J; bases not matched to a gene: 8. Germline V gene lookup returns CDR1 SEHNR and CDR2 FQNEAQ (reference sequence). The DNA of the CDR3 is TGTGCCAGCAGCCCTGGACAGGGGTTGAGTTCACCCCTCCACTTT. Translated, it gives CASSPGQGLSSPLHF.

This clonotype has ten or more counts. The genes are TRBV11-3 and TRBJ2-5, with 9 positions matching TRBD1. Germline CDR1 and CDR2: SGHNT and YENEEA. CDR3 length: 21 residues. V was clipped by 5 bases and J by 1 base; unmatched bases: 23. Written as DNA, the CDR3 is TGTGCCAGCAGCCGGGGGCCCTCCGGGACAGGGCATAGCAGAACCCAAGAGACCCAGTACTTC. It translates to CASSRGPSGTGHSRTQETQYF.

In its sample, this clonotype was seen many times. The chain joins TRBV6-5 to TRBJ2-1; TRBD2 might be the D (6 bases). This CDR3 region has 16 residues. In germline, CDR1 is MNHEY, CDR2 SVGAGI. V was shortened by 2 bases and J by 7 bases, with 18 bases between the two germline ends. The CDR3 loop is CASSYLGWRAGNEQFF. CDR3 coding DNA: TGTGCCAGCAGTTACCTTGGGTGGAGGGCAGGGAATGAGCAGTTCTTC.

This clonotype occurred a few times. V is TRBV29-1 and J is TRBJ2-3; D may be TRBD1 or TRBD2 (5 bases each). Germline CDR1 and CDR2: SQVTM and ANQGSEA. This CDR3 has 14 amino acids. The ends were cut back, 6 bases at V and 6 bases at J, with 19 bases in the middle. For the CDR3, the DNA is TGCAGCGTCGACGGGACCCCCCTGCGGGATACGCAGTATTTT. It specifies CSVDGTPLRDTQYF.

The chain couples TRBV6-5 to TRBJ2-1, with no clear D. The CDR3 is 15 residues long. Germline CDR1 is MNHEY and CDR2 is SVGAGI. Trimming removed 2 bases from V and 4 bases from J, with 12 bases in between. CDR3 sequence (DNA): TGTGCCAGCAGTTACCGGTCGGACCGTTACAATGAGCAGTTCTTC. It is translated as CASSYRSDRYNEQFF.

This clonotype was found many times. The CDR3 loop is CASSAKTSGADGELFF. The CDR3 coding sequence is TGTGCCAGCAGCGCCAAAACTAGCGGGGCGGACGGGGAGCTGTTTTTT. The chain joins TRBV11-2 to TRBJ2-2; 10 bases line up with TRBD2. CDR3 length equals 16 residues. Germline V gene data show CDR1 as SGHAT and CDR2 as FQNNGV. J gave up 7 bases and V 5 bases, and 10 bases lay outside the gene matches.

The chain combines TRBV2 with TRBJ2-1, with 7 bases matching TRBD1. Losses at the gene ends were 3 bases for V and 8 bases for J; bases not matched to a gene: 10. Per germline, CDR1 SNHLY and CDR2 FYNNEI. This CDR3 comprises 15 residues. CDR3 DNA sequence: TGTGCCAGCAGTGAGGAAGGGGGCGAAGTATATGAGCAGTTCTTC. Amino acids: CASSEEGGEVYEQFF.

This clonotype came up many times. This chain uses TRBV3-1 with TRBJ2-3, with D unclear. The V gene's germline CDR1 is LGHDT and CDR2 YNNKEL (reference sequence). V lost 2 bases, J lost 5 bases, and 11 bases lay in between. This CDR3 region has 14 residues. The CDR3 spells CASSQTNKGDTQYF. CDR3 sequence (DNA): TGTGCCAGCAGCCAAACCAATAAAGGAGATACGCAGTATTTT.

The chain combines TRBV29-1 with TRBJ1-2, with D uncertain. Trimming stripped 0 bases from V and 4 bases from J, with 6 bases between. The germline V gene encodes CDR1 SQVTM and CDR2 ANQGSEA. This CDR3 spans 12 amino acids. The CDR3 bases are TGCAGCGTTGAAGACGGTGTCTATGGCTACACCTTC. Residues: CSVEDGVYGYTF.

This clonotype has just a few counts. J is TRBJ2-7 and V is TRBV19, with D perhaps being TRBD1 or TRBD2 (8 bases each). V was cut by 9 bases and J by 0 bases, with 24 bases left in between. Looked up from germline, CDR1 is LNHDA and CDR2 is SQIVND (reference sequence). There are 17 residues in the CDR3. As DNA, the CDR3 is TGTGCCAGCTCACCCGGGGGGGGACAGGACAGCTCCTACGAGCAGTACTTC. The encoded protein is CASSPGGGQDSSYEQYF.

CDR3 protein: CASSPPATGLEQYF. In DNA form, the CDR3 reads TGTGCCAGCAGTCCACCCGCGACAGGGCTCGAGCAGTACTTC. The J gene is TRBJ2-7, the V gene TRBV28, with TRBD1 identical over 7 bases. Germline lookup yields CDR1 MDHEN and CDR2 SYDVKM. The CDR3 has 14 amino acids. V was clipped by 5 bases and J by 6 bases; unmatched bases: 10.

The chain employs TRBV9 and TRBJ1-4; D ambiguous. V was pared by 0 bases and J by 8 bases, with 14 bases between. The germline gives CDR1 SGDLS, CDR2 YYNGEE. This CDR3 is 15 amino acids long. The CDR3 protein is CASSVDPGLQEKLFF. CDR3 DNA sequence: TGTGCCAGCAGCGTAGATCCCGGCCTGCAGGAAAAACTGTTTTTT.

This clonotype was seen at least ten times. The V and J genes are TRBV30 and TRBJ1-2, with D possibly matching TRBD1 (5 bases). There are 13 residues in the CDR3. With 3 bases removed from V and 8 bases from J, the gap between germline ends came to 16 bases. Germline V lookup: CDR1 GTSNPN, CDR2 SVGIG (reference sequence). In DNA, the CDR3 is TGTGCCTGGAGCTCGGGACCCCCCGGCGGCTACACCTTC. Encoded protein: CAWSSGPPGGYTF.

This clonotype was observed a handful of times. This chain connects TRBV13 to TRBJ2-3; D possibly corresponds to TRBD2 (5 bases). The CDR3 has 15 amino acids. V gave up 5 bases and J gave up 2 bases, with 14 bases separating them. In germline, CDR1 is PRHDT, CDR2 FYEKMQ (reference sequence). CDR3 loop: CASSARDWPTDTQYF. CDR3 nucleotides: TGTGCCAGCAGCGCCCGGGATTGGCCCACAGATACGCAGTATTTT.

This rearrangement joins TRBV9 to TRBJ2-2; 13 positions agree with TRBD2. From germline, CDR1 is SGDLS and CDR2 YYNGEE. CDR3 size: 18 residues. J lost 7 bases, V lost 2 bases, and 11 bases had no gene match. The CDR3 nucleotides are TGTGCCAGCAGCGTTAACCTAGGACTAGCGGGAGAGAGCGGGGAGCTGTTTTTT. Its protein product is CASSVNLGLAGESGELFF.

This chain connects TRBV10-3 to TRBJ1-5; D remains ambiguous. With 4 bases removed from V and 4 bases from J, the gap between germline ends came to 8 bases. The CDR3 loop spans 13 amino acids. Germline assignment: CDR1 ENHRY and CDR2 SYGVKD. The CDR3 spells CAISAGSNQPQHF. DNA of the CDR3: TGTGCCATCAGTGCGGGGTCTAATCAGCCCCAGCATTTT.